Below are 11 T cell receptor beta chains sequenced from a single sample in a study of early T cells in non-severe SARS-CoV-2 infection. MiXCR was run by TCRdb on the 5' RACE reads, yielding one entry per CDR3 protein. The sample records approximately 99,000 distinct CDR3 sequences, 9% to 14% being singletons. The sample comprised whole blood. The source of these receptors is an adult who was a healthcare worker with PCR-confirmed SARS-CoV-2 infection or an uninfected control (not recorded which).

This clonotype appeared many times. The CDR3 loop is CASSPEHRDEQFF. DNA for the CDR3: TGCGCCAGCAGCCCCGAACACAGGGATGAGCAGTTCTTC. The chain recombines TRBV10-2 with TRBJ2-1; tentative D call: TRBD1 (6 bases). CDR3 length: 13 amino acids. Germline V gene lookup returns CDR1 WSHSY and CDR2 SAAADI. Trimming shortened V by 6 bases and J by 8 bases, and 14 bases separated the two germline ends.

This clonotype was detected many times. The chain combines TRBV28 with TRBJ2-3; D unresolved. CDR3 length: 15 amino acids. Germline CDR1 MDHEN, CDR2 SYDVKM. V lost 1 base, J lost 8 bases, and 16 bases lay in between. The CDR3, as DNA: TGTGCCAGCAGTTTATTGAACCCCGTTCGGGTTACGCAGTATTTT. Translation: CASSLLNPVRVTQYF.

CDR3 bases: TGTGCCAGCAGTTTAATGGGATGGAATCAGCCCCAGCATTTT. It is translated as CASSLMGWNQPQHF. This sequence joins TRBV12-3 or TRBV12-4 and TRBJ1-5; D ambiguous. CDR3 length equals 14 residues. V shed 2 bases and J shed 4 bases, with 9 bases lying between them.

V and J are TRBV6-6 and TRBJ1-3; D unresolved. Trimming shortened V by 6 bases and J by 4 bases, and 7 bases separated the two germline ends. This CDR3 has 12 amino acids. Germline V gene lookup returns CDR1 MNHNY and CDR2 SVGAGI (reference sequence). The CDR3 reads CASSTRGNTIYF. CDR3 DNA sequence: TGTGCCAGCAGCACCAGAGGAAACACCATATATTTT.

There are a few counts of this clonotype. This chain uses TRBV28 with TRBJ2-2; no firm D call. This CDR3 region has 12 residues. The germline gives CDR1 MDHEN, CDR2 SYDVKM. V shed 4 bases and J shed 5 bases, with 5 bases lying between them. The chain's CDR3 is CASSSRTGELFF. In nucleotides, the CDR3 is TGTGCCAGCAGTTCTCGAACCGGGGAGCTGTTTTTT.

The CDR3 DNA reads TGTGCCAGCAGTCCGACTCGGACCGAGACAGATACGCAGTATTTT. It is translated as CASSPTRTETDTQYF. V and J are TRBV27 and TRBJ2-3; D gene unclear. V lost 5 bases and J 3 bases, leaving 15 bases between the germline ends. The CDR3 has 15 residues. Germline assignment: CDR1 MNHEY and CDR2 SMNVEV (reference sequence).

The CDR3 nucleotides read TGTGCCAGCAGCTTTCGGACAGGGGAGTACCAAGAGACCCAGTACTTC. Protein: CASSFRTGEYQETQYF. The chain uses TRBV7-9 and TRBJ2-5, with 9 bases that match TRBD1. This CDR3 spans 16 amino acids. The trim removed 3 bases at V and 0 bases at J, leaving 5 bases unmatched. Looked up from germline, CDR1 is SEHNR and CDR2 is FQNEAQ (reference sequence).

The chain joins TRBV20-1 to TRBJ2-1; 8 nucleotides line up with TRBD2. CDR1 DFQATT and CDR2 SNEGSKA come from the germline V gene (reference sequence). After removal of 5 bases from V and 6 bases from J, the junction contained 9 bases not matched to a gene. The CDR3 is made up of 14 amino acids. CDR3 sequence reads: CSAPGLANANEQFF. The CDR3 DNA is TGCAGTGCTCCCGGACTAGCTAATGCCAATGAGCAGTTCTTC.

The rearrangement joins TRBV7-3 to TRBJ2-7, with D maybe TRBD2 (5 bases). The V gene's germline CDR1 is SGHTA and CDR2 FQGTGA. Trimming took 5 bases from V and 3 from J, leaving 14 bases between them. The CDR3 runs 14 residues. CDR3 DNA sequence: TGTGCCAGCAGCCCAGACGGGAAGAACTACGAGCAGTACTTC. This gives the protein CASSPDGKNYEQYF.

This clonotype was counted only a few times. The rearrangement links TRBV15 to TRBJ2-5, with 11 bases that match TRBD2. Germline CDR1 and CDR2: LNHNV and YYDKDF (reference sequence). This CDR3 region has 16 residues. The trim removed 5 bases at V and 1 base at J, leaving 6 bases unmatched. The CDR3 is CATSGGSGRAQETQYF. The CDR3 DNA sequence: TGTGCCACCAGCGGGGGTAGCGGGAGGGCCCAAGAGACCCAGTACTTC.

The table lists this clonotype with many counts. J is TRBJ2-1 and V is TRBV2; 7 nucleotides line up with TRBD1. Germline V gene data show CDR1 as SNHLY and CDR2 as FYNNEI. The CDR3 totals 15 residues. Germline trimming cut 7 bases from V and 3 bases from J; bases unmatched to any gene: 9. CDR3 sequence reads: CASNSGTAFYNEQFF. CDR3 in DNA: TGTGCCAGCAATTCCGGGACAGCCTTCTACAATGAGCAGTTCTTC.